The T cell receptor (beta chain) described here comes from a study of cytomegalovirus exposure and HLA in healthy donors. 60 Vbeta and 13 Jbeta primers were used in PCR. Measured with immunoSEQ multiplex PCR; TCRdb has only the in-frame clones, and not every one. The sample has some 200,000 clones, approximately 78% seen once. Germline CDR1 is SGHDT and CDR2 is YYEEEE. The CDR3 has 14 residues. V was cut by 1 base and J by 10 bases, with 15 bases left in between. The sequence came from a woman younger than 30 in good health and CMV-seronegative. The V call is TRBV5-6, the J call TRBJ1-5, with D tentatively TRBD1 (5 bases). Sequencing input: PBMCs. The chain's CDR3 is CASSLSRAISPQHF. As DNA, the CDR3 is TGTGCCAGCAGCTTGAGCAGGGCAATCAGCCCCCAGCATTTT.